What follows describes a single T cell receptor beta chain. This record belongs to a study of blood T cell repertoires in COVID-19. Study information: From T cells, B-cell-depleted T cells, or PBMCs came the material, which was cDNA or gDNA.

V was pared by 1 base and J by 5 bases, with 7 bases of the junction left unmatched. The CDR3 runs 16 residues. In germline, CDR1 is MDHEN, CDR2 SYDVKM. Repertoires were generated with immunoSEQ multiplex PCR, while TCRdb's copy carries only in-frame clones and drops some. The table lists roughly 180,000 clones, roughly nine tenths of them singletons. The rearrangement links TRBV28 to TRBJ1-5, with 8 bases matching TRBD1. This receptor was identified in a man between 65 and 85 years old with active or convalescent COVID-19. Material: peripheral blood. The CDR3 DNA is TGTGCCAGCAGTTTATCCCCAGGGGGCGATGATCAGCCCCAGCATTTT. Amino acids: CASSLSPGGDDQPQHF.